This T cell receptor (beta chain) derives from a study of blood T cell repertoires in COVID-19. V shed 3 bases and J shed 0 bases, with 13 bases lying between them. Germline values: CDR1 DFQATT, CDR2 SNEGSKA (reference sequence). This CDR3 contains 15 residues. Clones were sequenced by immunoSEQ multiplex PCR, and TCRdb holds only the in-frame ones, with some missing. The table records around 310,000 clones, around nine tenths of them present only once. This chain joins TRBV20-1 and TRBJ2-3, with D perhaps TRBD1 (5 bases). The sequencing sample was made of peripheral blood. This clonotype was obtained from a woman aged 50 to 60 with active or convalescent COVID-19. CDR3 coding DNA: TGCAGTGCTAGTTCCCAGGGCCGGAGCACAGATACGCAGTATTTT. Translated, it gives CSASSQGRSTDTQYF.